The T cell receptor (beta chain) under discussion was sequenced for a study of cytomegalovirus exposure and HLA in healthy donors. Broader study findings: The study flagged some 170 TCR beta chains as cytomegalovirus-associated. A previous analysis found most TCR beta V segments productive roughly 90% or roughly 30% of the time.

Remarks on this clone: As yet, its antigen is unknown.

The CDR3 is 13 residues long. Trimming pared 4 bases from V and 3 bases from J, leaving 6 bases between. Looked up from germline, CDR1 is MGHRA and CDR2 is YSYEKL. PCR employed 60 Vbeta and 13 Jbeta primers. The table came from immunoSEQ multiplex PCR; TCRdb's copy has only in-frame clones and leaves some out. The sample contains 150,000 to 200,000 clones, 75% to 90% of which appear only once. This clonotype originated in a woman aged 18-29 years in good health and CMV-seronegative. Sample: PBMCs. The chain joins TRBV4-1 to TRBJ2-2; tentative D call: TRBD1 (5 bases). The CDR3, as DNA: TGCGCCAGCAGCCCCAGGGACACCGGGGAGCTGTTTTTT. Its translation is CASSPRDTGELFF.